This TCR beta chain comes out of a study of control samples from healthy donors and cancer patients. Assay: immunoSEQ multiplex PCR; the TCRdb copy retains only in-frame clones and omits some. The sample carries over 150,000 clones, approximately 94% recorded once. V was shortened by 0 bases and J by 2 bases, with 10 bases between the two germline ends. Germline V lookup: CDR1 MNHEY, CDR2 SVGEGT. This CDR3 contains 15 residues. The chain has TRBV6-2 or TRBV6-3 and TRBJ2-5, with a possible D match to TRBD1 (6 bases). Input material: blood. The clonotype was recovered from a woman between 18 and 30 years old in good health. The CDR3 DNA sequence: TGTGCCAGCAGTTACTCGACAGGCGAACAAGAGACCCAGTACTTC. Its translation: CASSYSTGEQETQYF.